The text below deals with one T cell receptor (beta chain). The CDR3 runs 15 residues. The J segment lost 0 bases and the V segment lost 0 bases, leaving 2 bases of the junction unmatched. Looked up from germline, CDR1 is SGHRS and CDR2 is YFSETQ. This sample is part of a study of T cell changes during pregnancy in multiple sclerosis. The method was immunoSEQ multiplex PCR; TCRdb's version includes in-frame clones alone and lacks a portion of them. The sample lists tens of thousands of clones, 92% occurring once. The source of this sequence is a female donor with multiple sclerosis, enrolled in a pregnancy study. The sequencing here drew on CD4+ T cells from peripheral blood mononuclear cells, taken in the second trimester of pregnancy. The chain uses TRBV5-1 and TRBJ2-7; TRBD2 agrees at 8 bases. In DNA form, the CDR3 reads TGCGCCAGCAGCTTGGCCGGGGGGGCCTCCTACGAGCAGTACTTC. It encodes CASSLAGGASYEQYF. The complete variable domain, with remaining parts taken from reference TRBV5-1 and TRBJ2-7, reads KAGVTQTPRYLIKTRGQQVTLSCSPISGHRSVSWYQQTPGQGLQFLFEYFSETQRNKGNFPGRFSGRQFSNSRSEMNVSTLELGDSALYLCASSLAGGASYEQYFGPGTRLTVT.